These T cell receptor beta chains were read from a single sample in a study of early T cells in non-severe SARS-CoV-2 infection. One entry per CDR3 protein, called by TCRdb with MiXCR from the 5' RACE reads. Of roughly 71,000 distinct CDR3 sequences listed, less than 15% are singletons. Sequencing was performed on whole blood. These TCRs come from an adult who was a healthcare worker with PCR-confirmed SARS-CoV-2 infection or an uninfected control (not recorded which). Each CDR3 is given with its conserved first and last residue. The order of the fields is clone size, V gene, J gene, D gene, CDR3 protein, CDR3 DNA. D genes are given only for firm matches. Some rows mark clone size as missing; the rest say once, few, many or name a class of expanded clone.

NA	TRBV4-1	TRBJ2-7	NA	CASSQPPGPPYEQYF	TGCGCCAGCAGCCAACCACCGGGGCCCCCCTACGAGCAGTACTTC
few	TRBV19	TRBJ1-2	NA	CASSDTGDVYGYTF	TGTGCCAGTTCGGACACCGGGGACGTCTATGGCTACACCTTC
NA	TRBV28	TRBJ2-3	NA	CASSTAAAGRTDTQYF	TGTGCCAGCAGTACCGCCGCCGCGGGGAGAACAGATACGCAGTATTTT
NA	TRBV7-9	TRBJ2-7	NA	CASSLTELSYEQYF	TGTGCCAGCAGCCTGACAGAGCTTTCCTACGAGCAGTACTTC
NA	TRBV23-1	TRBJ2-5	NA	CASKRPQETQYF	TGCGCCAGCAAACGTCCTCAAGAGACCCAGTACTTC
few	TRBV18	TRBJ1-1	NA	CASSETLEAFF	TGTGCCAGCTCAGAAACTCTGGAAGCTTTCTTT
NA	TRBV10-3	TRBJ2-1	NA	CAISESSFRLSYNEQFF	TGTGCCATCAGTGAGTCGTCGTTTCGGTTGTCCTACAATGAGCAGTTCTTC
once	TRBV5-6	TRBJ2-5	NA	CASSLIDNQETQYF	TGTGCCAGCAGCTTGATCGACAACCAAGAGACCCAGTACTTC
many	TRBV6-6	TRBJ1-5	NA	CASSYGSGVGQPQHF	TGTGCCAGCAGTTACGGGTCAGGGGTCGGGCAGCCCCAGCATTTT
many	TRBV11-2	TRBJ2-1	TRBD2	CASGPGLARNEQFF	TGTGCCAGCGGGCCGGGACTAGCGCGGAATGAGCAGTTCTTC
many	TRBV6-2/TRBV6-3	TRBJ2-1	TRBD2	CASSYTSGSTDEQFF	TGTGCCAGCAGTTACACTAGCGGGAGCACGGATGAGCAGTTCTTC
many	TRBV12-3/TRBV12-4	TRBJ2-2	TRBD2	CASSLRTSSGELFF	TGTGCCAGCAGTCTAAGGACTAGTTCAGGGGAGCTGTTTTTT
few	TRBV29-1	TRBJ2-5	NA	CSVERGLTQYF	TGCAGCGTTGAACGGGGGCTGACCCAGTACTTC
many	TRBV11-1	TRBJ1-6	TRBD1	CASSLANRGRRNSPLHF	TGTGCCAGCAGCTTAGCGAACAGGGGGCGCCGGAATTCACCCCTCCACTTT
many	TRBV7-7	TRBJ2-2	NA	CASSPPRGHGAGELFF	TGTGCTAGCAGCCCTCCGCGGGGCCACGGGGCCGGGGAGCTGTTTTTT
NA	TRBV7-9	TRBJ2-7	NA	CASSSKESSYEQYF	TGTGCCAGCAGCTCCAAGGAGAGCTCCTACGAGCAGTACTTC
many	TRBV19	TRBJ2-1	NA	CASQRGQSYNEQFF	TGTGCCAGTCAACGGGGGCAGTCCTACAATGAGCAGTTCTTC
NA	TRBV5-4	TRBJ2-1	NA	CASTGLWGANEQFF	TGTGCCAGCACGGGACTCTGGGGGGCCAATGAGCAGTTCTTC
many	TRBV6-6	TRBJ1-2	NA	CASTLESGINYGYTF	TGTGCCAGCACCCTAGAATCGGGTATTAACTATGGCTACACCTTC
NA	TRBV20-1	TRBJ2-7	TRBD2	CSAKSSGRALPYEQYF	TGCAGTGCTAAGTCGAGCGGGAGGGCCTTACCGTACGAGCAGTACTTC
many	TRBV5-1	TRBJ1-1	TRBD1	CASSAPLSGTGGKNTEAFF	TGCGCCAGCAGCGCCCCCTTATCCGGGACAGGGGGCAAGAACACTGAAGCTTTCTTT
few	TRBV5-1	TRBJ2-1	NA	CASSLGLGRELYNEQFF	TGCGCCAGCAGCTTGGGCTTGGGGCGGGAACTCTACAATGAGCAGTTCTTC
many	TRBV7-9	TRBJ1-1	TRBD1	CASGGQGNSEAFF	TGTGCCAGCGGCGGACAGGGGAACTCTGAAGCTTTCTTT
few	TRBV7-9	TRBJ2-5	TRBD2	CASSLALISGTSGGQIQETQYF	TGTGCCAGCAGCTTAGCCTTGATCAGCGGGACTAGCGGGGGGCAAATACAAGAGACCCAGTACTTC
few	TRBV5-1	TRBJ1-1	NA	CASSLGETVIEAFF	TGCGCCAGCAGCTTGGGAGAGACAGTTATTGAAGCTTTCTTT
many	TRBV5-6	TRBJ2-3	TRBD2	CASSFGSGGGDTQYF	TGTGCCAGCAGCTTTGGGTCGGGAGGAGGAGATACGCAGTATTTT
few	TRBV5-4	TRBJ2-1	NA	CASSKTYSGYNEQFF	TGTGCCAGCAGCAAAACTTACTCGGGGTACAATGAGCAGTTCTTC
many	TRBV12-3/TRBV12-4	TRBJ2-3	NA	CASIRRAGTDTQYF	TGTGCCAGCATTAGGCGTGCGGGCACAGATACGCAGTATTTT
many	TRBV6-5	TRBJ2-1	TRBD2	CASSYSSGRAYEQFF	TGTGCCAGCAGTTACTCTAGCGGGAGGGCCTATGAGCAGTTCTTC